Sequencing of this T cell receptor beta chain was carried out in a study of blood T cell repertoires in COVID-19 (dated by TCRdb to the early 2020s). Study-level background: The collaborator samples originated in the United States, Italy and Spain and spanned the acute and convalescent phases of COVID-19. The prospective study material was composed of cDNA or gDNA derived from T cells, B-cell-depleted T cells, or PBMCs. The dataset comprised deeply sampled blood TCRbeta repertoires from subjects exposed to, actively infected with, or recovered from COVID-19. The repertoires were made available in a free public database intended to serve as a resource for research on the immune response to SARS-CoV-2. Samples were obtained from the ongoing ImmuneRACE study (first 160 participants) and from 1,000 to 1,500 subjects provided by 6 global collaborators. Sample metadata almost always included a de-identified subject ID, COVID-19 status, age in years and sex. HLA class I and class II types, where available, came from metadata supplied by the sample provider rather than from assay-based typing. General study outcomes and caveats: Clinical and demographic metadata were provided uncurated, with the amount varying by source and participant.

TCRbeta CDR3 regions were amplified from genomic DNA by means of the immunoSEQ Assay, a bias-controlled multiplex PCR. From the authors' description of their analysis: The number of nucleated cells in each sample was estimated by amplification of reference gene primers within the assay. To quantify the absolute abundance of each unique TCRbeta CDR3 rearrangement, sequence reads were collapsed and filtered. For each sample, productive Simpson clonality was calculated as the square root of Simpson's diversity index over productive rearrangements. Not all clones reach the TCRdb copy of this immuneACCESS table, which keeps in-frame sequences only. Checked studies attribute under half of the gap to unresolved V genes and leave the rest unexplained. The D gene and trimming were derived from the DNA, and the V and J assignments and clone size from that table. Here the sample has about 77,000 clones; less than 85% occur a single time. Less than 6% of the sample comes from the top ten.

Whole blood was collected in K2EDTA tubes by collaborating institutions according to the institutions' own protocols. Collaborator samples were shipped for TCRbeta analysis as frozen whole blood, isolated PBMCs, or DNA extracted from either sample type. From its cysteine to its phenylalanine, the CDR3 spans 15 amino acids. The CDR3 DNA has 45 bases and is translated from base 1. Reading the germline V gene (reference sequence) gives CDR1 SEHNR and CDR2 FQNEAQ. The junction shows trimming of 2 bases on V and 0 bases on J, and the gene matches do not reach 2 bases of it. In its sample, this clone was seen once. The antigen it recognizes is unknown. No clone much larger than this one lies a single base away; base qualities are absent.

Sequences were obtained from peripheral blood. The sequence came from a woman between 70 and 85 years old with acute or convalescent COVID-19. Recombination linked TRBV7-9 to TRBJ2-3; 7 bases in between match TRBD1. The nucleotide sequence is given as TGTGCCAGCAGCTTAAGGGGGCCTAGCACAGATACGCAGTATTTT. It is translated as CASSLRGPSTDTQYF.